The present TCR beta chain was sequenced within a study of human CD4 T cells and Enterobacteriaceae. The study, taken as a whole, reports: Only same-donor CFSE-low culture sequences were used to infer reactivity.

Per germline, CDR1 MNHEY and CDR2 SMNVEV (reference sequence). This CDR3 has 12 residues. Details on this clone: The antigen remains undetermined. The germline gene is not matched at one end of the junction; a read error may be the cause.

Memory CD4+ T cells were sorted as all CD4+ cells except CD45RA+CCR7+CD95- naive cells, over 95% pure. Blood from healthy donors was obtained in Switzerland from donation centers. Ex vivo total memory CD4+ samples were deeply sequenced, detecting one cell in 200,000. The assay was immunoSEQ multiplex PCR, and TCRdb's table has in-frame clones only and misses some. The sample shows about 25,000 clones, 80% to 90% of them seen only once. The sequence was obtained from a human donor in good health. The chain joins TRBV27 to TRBJ2-7; 7 bases fit TRBD1. Sequences were obtained from memory CD4+ T cells from blood. The CDR3 sequence: CASSSWTGPRSF. CDR3 nucleotide sequence: TGTGCCAGCAGTTCTTGGACAGGACCCCGATCCTTC.